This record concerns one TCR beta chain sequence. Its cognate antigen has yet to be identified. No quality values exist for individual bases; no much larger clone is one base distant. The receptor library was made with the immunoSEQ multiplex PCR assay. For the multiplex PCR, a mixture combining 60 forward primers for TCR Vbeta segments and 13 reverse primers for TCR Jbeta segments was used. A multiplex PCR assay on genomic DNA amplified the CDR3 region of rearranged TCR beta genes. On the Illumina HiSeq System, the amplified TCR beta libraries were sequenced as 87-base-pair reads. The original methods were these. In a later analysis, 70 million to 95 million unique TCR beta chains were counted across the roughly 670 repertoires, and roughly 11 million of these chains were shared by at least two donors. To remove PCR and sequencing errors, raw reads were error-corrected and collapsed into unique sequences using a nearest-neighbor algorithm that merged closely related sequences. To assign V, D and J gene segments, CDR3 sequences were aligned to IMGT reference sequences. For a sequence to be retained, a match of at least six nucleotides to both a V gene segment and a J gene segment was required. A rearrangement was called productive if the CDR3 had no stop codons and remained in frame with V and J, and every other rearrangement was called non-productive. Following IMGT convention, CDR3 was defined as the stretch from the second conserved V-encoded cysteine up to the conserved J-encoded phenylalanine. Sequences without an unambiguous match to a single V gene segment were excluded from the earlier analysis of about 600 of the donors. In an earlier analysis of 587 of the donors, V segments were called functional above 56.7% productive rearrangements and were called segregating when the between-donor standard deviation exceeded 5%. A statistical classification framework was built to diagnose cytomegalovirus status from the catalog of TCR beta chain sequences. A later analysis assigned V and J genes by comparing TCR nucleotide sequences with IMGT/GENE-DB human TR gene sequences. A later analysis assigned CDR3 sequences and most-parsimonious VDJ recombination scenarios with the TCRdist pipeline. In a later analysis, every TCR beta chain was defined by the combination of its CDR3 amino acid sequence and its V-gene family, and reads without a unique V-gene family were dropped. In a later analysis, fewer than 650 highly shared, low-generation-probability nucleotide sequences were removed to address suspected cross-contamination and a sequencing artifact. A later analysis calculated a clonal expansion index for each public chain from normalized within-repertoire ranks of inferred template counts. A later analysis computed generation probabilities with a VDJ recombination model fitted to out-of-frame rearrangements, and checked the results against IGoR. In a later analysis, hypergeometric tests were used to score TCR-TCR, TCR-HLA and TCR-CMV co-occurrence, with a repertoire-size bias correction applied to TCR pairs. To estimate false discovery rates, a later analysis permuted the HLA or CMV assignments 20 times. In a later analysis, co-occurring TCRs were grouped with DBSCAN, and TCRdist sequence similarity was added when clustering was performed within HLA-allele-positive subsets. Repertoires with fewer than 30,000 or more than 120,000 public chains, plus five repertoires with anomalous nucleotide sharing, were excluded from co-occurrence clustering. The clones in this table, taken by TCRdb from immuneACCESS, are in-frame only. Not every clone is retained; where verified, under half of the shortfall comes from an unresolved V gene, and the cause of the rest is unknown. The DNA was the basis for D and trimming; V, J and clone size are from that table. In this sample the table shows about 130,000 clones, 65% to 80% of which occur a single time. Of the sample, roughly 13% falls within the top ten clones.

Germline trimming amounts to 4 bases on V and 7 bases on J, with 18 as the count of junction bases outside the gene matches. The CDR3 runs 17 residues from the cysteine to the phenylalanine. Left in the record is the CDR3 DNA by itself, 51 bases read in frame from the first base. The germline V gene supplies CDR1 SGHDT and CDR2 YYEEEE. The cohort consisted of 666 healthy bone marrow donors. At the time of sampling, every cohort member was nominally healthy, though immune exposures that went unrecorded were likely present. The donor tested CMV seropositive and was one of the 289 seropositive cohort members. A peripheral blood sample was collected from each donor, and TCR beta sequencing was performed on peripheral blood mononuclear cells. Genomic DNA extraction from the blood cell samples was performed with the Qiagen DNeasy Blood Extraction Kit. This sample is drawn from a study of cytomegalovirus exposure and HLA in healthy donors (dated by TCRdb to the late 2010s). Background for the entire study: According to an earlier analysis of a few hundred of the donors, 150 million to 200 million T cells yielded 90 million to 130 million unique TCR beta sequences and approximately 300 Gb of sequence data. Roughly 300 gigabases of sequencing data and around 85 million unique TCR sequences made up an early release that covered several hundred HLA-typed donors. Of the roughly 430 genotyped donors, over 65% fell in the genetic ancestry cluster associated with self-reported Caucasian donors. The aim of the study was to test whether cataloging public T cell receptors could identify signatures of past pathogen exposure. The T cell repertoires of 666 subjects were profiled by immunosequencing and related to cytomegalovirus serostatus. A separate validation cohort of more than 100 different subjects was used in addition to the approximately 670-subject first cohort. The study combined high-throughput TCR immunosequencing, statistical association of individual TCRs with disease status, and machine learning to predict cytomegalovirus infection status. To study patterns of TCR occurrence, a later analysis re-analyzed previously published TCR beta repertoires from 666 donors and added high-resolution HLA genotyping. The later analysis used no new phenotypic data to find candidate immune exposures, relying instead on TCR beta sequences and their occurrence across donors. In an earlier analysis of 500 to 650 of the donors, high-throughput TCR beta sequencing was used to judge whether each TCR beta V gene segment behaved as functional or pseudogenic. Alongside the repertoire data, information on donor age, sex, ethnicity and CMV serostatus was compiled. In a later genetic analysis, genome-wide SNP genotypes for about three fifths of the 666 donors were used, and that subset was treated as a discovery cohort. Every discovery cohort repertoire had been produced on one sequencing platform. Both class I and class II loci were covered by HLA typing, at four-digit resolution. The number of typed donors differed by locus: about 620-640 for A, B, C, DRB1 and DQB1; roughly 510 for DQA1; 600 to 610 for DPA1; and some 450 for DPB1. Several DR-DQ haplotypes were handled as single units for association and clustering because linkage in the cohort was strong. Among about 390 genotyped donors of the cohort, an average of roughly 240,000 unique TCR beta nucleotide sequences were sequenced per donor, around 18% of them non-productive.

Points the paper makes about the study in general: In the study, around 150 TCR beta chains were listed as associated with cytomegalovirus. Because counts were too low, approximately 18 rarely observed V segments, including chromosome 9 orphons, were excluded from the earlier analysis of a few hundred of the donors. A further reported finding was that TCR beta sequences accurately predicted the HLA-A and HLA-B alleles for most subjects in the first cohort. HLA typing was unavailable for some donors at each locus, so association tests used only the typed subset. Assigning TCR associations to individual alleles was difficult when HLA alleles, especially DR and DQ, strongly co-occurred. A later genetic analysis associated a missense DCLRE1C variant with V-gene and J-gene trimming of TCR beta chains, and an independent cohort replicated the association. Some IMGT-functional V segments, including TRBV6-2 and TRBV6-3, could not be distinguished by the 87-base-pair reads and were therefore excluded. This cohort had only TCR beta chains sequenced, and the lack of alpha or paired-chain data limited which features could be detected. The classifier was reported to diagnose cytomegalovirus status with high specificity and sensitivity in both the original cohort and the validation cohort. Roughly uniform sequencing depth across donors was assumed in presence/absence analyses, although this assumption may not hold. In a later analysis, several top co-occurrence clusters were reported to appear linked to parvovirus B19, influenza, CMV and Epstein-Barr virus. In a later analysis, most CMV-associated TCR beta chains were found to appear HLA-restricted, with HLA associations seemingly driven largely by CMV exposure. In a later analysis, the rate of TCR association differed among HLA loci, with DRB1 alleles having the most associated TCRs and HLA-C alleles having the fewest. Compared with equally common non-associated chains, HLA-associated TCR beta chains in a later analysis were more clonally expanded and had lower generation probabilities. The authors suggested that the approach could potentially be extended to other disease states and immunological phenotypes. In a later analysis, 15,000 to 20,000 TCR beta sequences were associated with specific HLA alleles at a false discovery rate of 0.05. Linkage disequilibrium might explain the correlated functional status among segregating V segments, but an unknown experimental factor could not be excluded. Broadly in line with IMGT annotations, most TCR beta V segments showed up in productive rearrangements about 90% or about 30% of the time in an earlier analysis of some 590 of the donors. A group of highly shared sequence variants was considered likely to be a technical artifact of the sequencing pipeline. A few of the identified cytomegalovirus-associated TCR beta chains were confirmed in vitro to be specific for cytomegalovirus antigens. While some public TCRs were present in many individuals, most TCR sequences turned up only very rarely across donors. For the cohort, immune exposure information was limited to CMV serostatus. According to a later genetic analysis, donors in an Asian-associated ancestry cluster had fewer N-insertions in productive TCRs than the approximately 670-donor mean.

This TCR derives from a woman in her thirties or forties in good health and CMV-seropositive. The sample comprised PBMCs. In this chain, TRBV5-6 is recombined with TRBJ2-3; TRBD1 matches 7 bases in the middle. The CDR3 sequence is CASSQNLRDSGRHTQYF. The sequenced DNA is TGTGCCAGCAGCCAAAACCTCCGGGACAGTGGTAGGCATACGCAGTATTTT.